A selection of T cell receptor beta chains follows, all from one sample in a study of PD-1 blockade in classical Hodgkin lymphoma. Some clones are missing from TCRdb's copy, which holds only in-frame ones; the method was immunoSEQ multiplex PCR. Among over 80,000 clones listed, around 80% were seen once. The sequencing here drew on peripheral blood mononuclear cells (PBMCs), taken before the fourth cycle of nivolumab. The receptors were gathered from a human donor with classical Hodgkin lymphoma. CDR3s include the opening cysteine and the closing phenylalanine or tryptophan. A D gene is named only where the DNA matches it firmly. Rows give clone size only sometimes, using once, few, many, or a class for an expanded clone.

j_call: TRBJ2-1; v_call: TRBV9; d_call: TRBD2; clone_size: .; cdr3_nt: TGTGCCAGCAGCAGAGCCCGGGGACTAGCGGCCTACAATGAGCAGTTCTTC; cdr3_aa: CASSRARGLAAYNEQFF
j_call: TRBJ2-3; v_call: TRBV6-6; d_call: TRBD1; clone_size: .; cdr3_nt: TGTGCCAGCAGCAAAAGGACAGGGAGCACAGATACGCAGTATTTT; cdr3_aa: CASSKRTGSTDTQYF
j_call: TRBJ1-3; v_call: TRBV7-6; d_call: .; clone_size: .; cdr3_nt: TGTGCCAGCAGCTTAGAAGTATGGGGGGGGCTCCCTGGAAACACCATATATTTT; cdr3_aa: CASSLEVWGGLPGNTIYF
j_call: TRBJ1-1; v_call: TRBV5-5; d_call: .; clone_size: .; cdr3_nt: TGTGCCAGCAGCTTGGTGAGCACTGAAGCTTTCTTT; cdr3_aa: CASSLVSTEAFF
j_call: TRBJ2-2; v_call: TRBV5-5; d_call: .; clone_size: .; cdr3_nt: TGTGCCAGCAGCCCCCTCACCGGGGAGCTGTTTTTT; cdr3_aa: CASSPLTGELFF
j_call: TRBJ2-7; v_call: TRBV18; d_call: .; clone_size: .; cdr3_nt: TGTGCCAGCTCACCAACACGACAGGTGTTGCGGTACGAGCAGTACTTC; cdr3_aa: CASSPTRQVLRYEQYF
j_call: TRBJ2-2; v_call: TRBV28; d_call: TRBD2; clone_size: few; cdr3_nt: TGTGCCAGCAGACCCGGGACTAGCGGGGCCGGGGAGCTGTTTTTT; cdr3_aa: CASRPGTSGAGELFF
j_call: TRBJ1-4; v_call: TRBV7-9; d_call: .; clone_size: few; cdr3_nt: TGTGCCAGCAGCTTATGGGGAACTAATGAAAAACTGTTTTTT; cdr3_aa: CASSLWGTNEKLFF
j_call: TRBJ2-3; v_call: TRBV2; d_call: TRBD2; clone_size: .; cdr3_nt: TGTGCCAGCACGGCTAGCGGGGGGGCAGATACGCAGTATTTT; cdr3_aa: CASTASGGADTQYF
j_call: TRBJ1-1; v_call: TRBV9; d_call: TRBD1; clone_size: .; cdr3_nt: TGTGCCAGCAGCGTAAGGAGGGGGCGAGGGAACACTGAAGCTTTCTTT; cdr3_aa: CASSVRRGRGNTEAFF
j_call: TRBJ1-1; v_call: TRBV4-2; d_call: TRBD1; clone_size: few; cdr3_nt: TGTGCCAGCAGCCGAAGGGGACAGGGCGGAGCTGAAGCTTTCTTT; cdr3_aa: CASSRRGQGGAEAFF
j_call: TRBJ2-3; v_call: TRBV10-3; d_call: .; clone_size: .; cdr3_nt: TGTGCCATCAGTGAGGGCCTTTCCACAGATACGCAGTATTTT; cdr3_aa: CAISEGLSTDTQYF
j_call: TRBJ1-1; v_call: TRBV5-1; d_call: TRBD1; clone_size: .; cdr3_nt: TGCGCCAGCAGCTTACTTCTGACAGGGGGCACTGAAGCTTTCTTT; cdr3_aa: CASSLLLTGGTEAFF
j_call: TRBJ1-5; v_call: TRBV6-6; d_call: .; clone_size: .; cdr3_nt: TGTGCCAGCAGTTATTTGGGTGGCAATCAGCCCCAGCATTTT; cdr3_aa: CASSYLGGNQPQHF
j_call: TRBJ2-7; v_call: TRBV7-8; d_call: TRBD2; clone_size: .; cdr3_nt: TGTGCCAGCAGCTTAGCTAGCGGGAGGGCCGCCTCCTACGAGCAGTACTTC; cdr3_aa: CASSLASGRAASYEQYF
j_call: TRBJ2-7; v_call: TRBV5-6; d_call: .; clone_size: .; cdr3_nt: TGTGCCAGCAGCTTGCCTCCCGGCGAGCAGTACTTC; cdr3_aa: CASSLPPGEQYF
j_call: TRBJ1-4; v_call: TRBV5-6; d_call: .; clone_size: .; cdr3_nt: TGTGCCAGCAGCTTGCCGGGAGTTAATGAAAAACTGTTTTTT; cdr3_aa: CASSLPGVNEKLFF
j_call: TRBJ1-5; v_call: TRBV4-2; d_call: TRBD1; clone_size: .; cdr3_nt: TGTGCCAGCAGCCAAGTAGGGGGCGATAGCAATCAGCCCCAGCATTTT; cdr3_aa: CASSQVGGDSNQPQHF
j_call: TRBJ2-5; v_call: TRBV5-1; d_call: TRBD2; clone_size: .; cdr3_nt: TGCGCCAGCAGAACTAGCGGGGGGGCATGGGAGACCCAGTACTTC; cdr3_aa: CASRTSGGAWETQYF
j_call: TRBJ1-2; v_call: TRBV28; d_call: TRBD1; clone_size: .; cdr3_nt: TGTGCCAGCAGTTGGGACAGGGGGGTTGCAGGCGGCTACACCTTC; cdr3_aa: CASSWDRGVAGGYTF
j_call: TRBJ1-2; v_call: TRBV2; d_call: .; clone_size: .; cdr3_nt: TGTGCCAGCAGTAAGGACAGCGCTAACTATGGCTACACCTTC; cdr3_aa: CASSKDSANYGYTF
j_call: TRBJ2-7; v_call: TRBV21-1; d_call: .; clone_size: .; cdr3_nt: TGTGCCAGCAGCAAAGAGGGGAACGAGCAGTACTTC; cdr3_aa: CASSKEGNEQYF
j_call: TRBJ1-1; v_call: TRBV6-6; d_call: TRBD1; clone_size: .; cdr3_nt: TGTGCCAGCATCGACAGGGGGTGGACTGAAGCTTTCTTT; cdr3_aa: CASIDRGWTEAFF
j_call: TRBJ2-2; v_call: TRBV18; d_call: .; clone_size: .; cdr3_nt: TGTGCCAGCTCACCCTTGGAGATACCGAACACCGGGGAGCTGTTTTTT; cdr3_aa: CASSPLEIPNTGELFF
j_call: TRBJ2-5; v_call: TRBV4-2; d_call: .; clone_size: .; cdr3_nt: TGTGCCAGCAGCCAAGTCCGGGGGGAGACCCAGTACTTC; cdr3_aa: CASSQVRGETQYF
j_call: TRBJ1-2; v_call: TRBV4-1; d_call: TRBD1; clone_size: few; cdr3_nt: TGCGCCAGCAGCCCGACAGGGGGCGGCTATGGCTACACCTTC; cdr3_aa: CASSPTGGGYGYTF
j_call: TRBJ2-2; v_call: TRBV5-6; d_call: .; clone_size: .; cdr3_nt: TGTGCCAGCAGCTTGCGGGTTTCCGGGGAGCTGTTTTTT; cdr3_aa: CASSLRVSGELFF
j_call: TRBJ2-3; v_call: TRBV5-8; d_call: .; clone_size: few; cdr3_nt: TGTGCCAATCAAGGCGATCTACGCACAGATACGCAGTATTTT; cdr3_aa: CANQGDLRTDTQYF
j_call: TRBJ2-3; v_call: TRBV11-1; d_call: .; clone_size: large; cdr3_nt: TGTGCCAGCAGCTTAGAGGGGTACACAGATACGCAGTATTTT; cdr3_aa: CASSLEGYTDTQYF
j_call: TRBJ2-7; v_call: TRBV19; d_call: .; clone_size: .; cdr3_nt: TGTGCCAGTAGTGCGACTCCATCCTACGAGCAGTACTTC; cdr3_aa: CASSATPSYEQYF
j_call: TRBJ2-3; v_call: TRBV7-9; d_call: .; clone_size: .; cdr3_nt: TGTGCCAGCAGCTTAGAGGGGTTTGGAGATACGCAGTATTTT; cdr3_aa: CASSLEGFGDTQYF
j_call: TRBJ2-5; v_call: TRBV18; d_call: TRBD1; clone_size: .; cdr3_nt: TGTGCCAGCTCACGCGGGACAGGGGGGGAAGAGACCCAGTACTTC; cdr3_aa: CASSRGTGGEETQYF
j_call: TRBJ2-5; v_call: TRBV9; d_call: .; clone_size: once; cdr3_nt: TGTGCCAGCAGCGTAGGGGCGGCACAAGAGACCCAGTACTTC; cdr3_aa: CASSVGAAQETQYF
j_call: TRBJ1-2; v_call: TRBV6-6; d_call: .; clone_size: .; cdr3_nt: TGTGCCAGCAGTTCCCTCAGGGTCGCCTATGGCTACACCTTC; cdr3_aa: CASSSLRVAYGYTF
j_call: TRBJ2-7; v_call: TRBV11-2; d_call: .; clone_size: .; cdr3_nt: TGTGCCAGCAGCGTAAGGGGAGTCGGCAGCTCCTACGAGCAGTACTTC; cdr3_aa: CASSVRGVGSSYEQYF
j_call: TRBJ2-1; v_call: TRBV21-1; d_call: .; clone_size: many; cdr3_nt: TGTGCCAGCAGCAAAGTCCCTAGCAATGAGCAGTTCTTC; cdr3_aa: CASSKVPSNEQFF
j_call: TRBJ2-5; v_call: TRBV6-1; d_call: TRBD2; clone_size: many; cdr3_nt: TGTGCCAGCAGCTTACTAGCGGGGGCCCAAGAGACCCAGTACTTC; cdr3_aa: CASSLLAGAQETQYF
j_call: TRBJ1-2; v_call: TRBV6-5; d_call: .; clone_size: .; cdr3_nt: TGTGCCAGCAGTCGACAGATTAACTATGGCTACACCTTC; cdr3_aa: CASSRQINYGYTF
j_call: TRBJ2-3; v_call: TRBV5-1; d_call: .; clone_size: .; cdr3_nt: TGCGCCAGCAGACCGTATAGCACAGATACGCAGTATTTT; cdr3_aa: CASRPYSTDTQYF
j_call: TRBJ1-4; v_call: TRBV19; d_call: .; clone_size: few; cdr3_nt: TGTGCCAGTAGTACCCCTTGGAACGGGGCTAATGAAAAACTGTTTTTT; cdr3_aa: CASSTPWNGANEKLFF
j_call: TRBJ2-5; v_call: TRBV28; d_call: TRBD2; clone_size: many; cdr3_nt: TGTGCCAGCAGTTTATGGACTAGCGGGACGATTCAAGAGACCCAGTACTTC; cdr3_aa: CASSLWTSGTIQETQYF
j_call: TRBJ1-2; v_call: TRBV18; d_call: TRBD1; clone_size: .; cdr3_nt: TGTGCCAGCTCACCGAACAGGGGCAACTATGGCTACACCTTC; cdr3_aa: CASSPNRGNYGYTF
j_call: TRBJ1-2; v_call: TRBV6-6; d_call: .; clone_size: .; cdr3_nt: TGTGCCAGCAGGGGGTCGGGGTCCCCAAACTATGGCTACACCTTC; cdr3_aa: CASRGSGSPNYGYTF
j_call: TRBJ2-5; v_call: TRBV25-1; d_call: TRBD1; clone_size: .; cdr3_nt: TGTGCCAGCAGTGAGACAGGGGGCATGAAGGCCCAGTACTTC; cdr3_aa: CASSETGGMKAQYF
j_call: TRBJ2-7; v_call: TRBV27; d_call: TRBD2; clone_size: .; cdr3_nt: TGTGCCAGCAGTTCGACTAGCGGGAGCCCAAACGAGCAGTACTTC; cdr3_aa: CASSSTSGSPNEQYF
j_call: TRBJ1-5; v_call: TRBV19; d_call: TRBD1; clone_size: .; cdr3_nt: TGTGCCAGTAGCCGGGACAGCGGATATAGCAATCAGCCCCAGCATTTT; cdr3_aa: CASSRDSGYSNQPQHF
j_call: TRBJ2-1; v_call: TRBV4-2; d_call: .; clone_size: few; cdr3_nt: TGTGCCAGCAGCCAAGTGGTAGCTTACAATGAGCAGTTCTTC; cdr3_aa: CASSQVVAYNEQFF
j_call: TRBJ2-3; v_call: TRBV10-3; d_call: .; clone_size: .; cdr3_nt: TGTGCCATCAGTGCATATCTTGGCACAGATACGCAGTATTTT; cdr3_aa: CAISAYLGTDTQYF
j_call: TRBJ1-5; v_call: TRBV2; d_call: TRBD1; clone_size: .; cdr3_nt: TGTGCCAGCAGCATCCAGGGACAGGGCTATCAGCCCCAGCATTTT; cdr3_aa: CASSIQGQGYQPQHF
j_call: TRBJ1-1; v_call: TRBV28; d_call: .; clone_size: once; cdr3_nt: TGTGCCAGCGGTCCTACTGAAGCTTTCTTT; cdr3_aa: CASGPTEAFF
j_call: TRBJ2-1; v_call: TRBV6-5; d_call: TRBD1; clone_size: .; cdr3_nt: TGTGCCAGCAGCCCTCTCGCGACAGGGAACAATGAGCAGTTCTTC; cdr3_aa: CASSPLATGNNEQFF
j_call: TRBJ2-1; v_call: TRBV10-3; d_call: .; clone_size: .; cdr3_nt: TGTGCCATCAGTGAGTCTGATGAGCAGTTCTTC; cdr3_aa: CAISESDEQFF
j_call: TRBJ1-4; v_call: TRBV19; d_call: .; clone_size: few; cdr3_nt: TGTGCCAGTAGCCGGAACAGGAGCGAAAAACTGTTTTTT; cdr3_aa: CASSRNRSEKLFF
j_call: TRBJ1-1; v_call: TRBV5-1; d_call: TRBD1; clone_size: .; cdr3_nt: TGCGCCAGCAGCTTGGGGGACAGGGAAAGACTCGAGGACACTGAAGCTTTCTTT; cdr3_aa: CASSLGDRERLEDTEAFF
j_call: TRBJ2-6; v_call: TRBV7-9; d_call: .; clone_size: .; cdr3_nt: TGTGCCAGCAGCAGCCAGGCAGTTAGGGGGGCCAACGTCCTGACTTTC; cdr3_aa: CASSSQAVRGANVLTF
j_call: TRBJ1-3; v_call: TRBV28; d_call: TRBD1; clone_size: .; cdr3_nt: TGTGCCAGCAGTTCAGGGGGCACTGGAAACACCATATATTTT; cdr3_aa: CASSSGGTGNTIYF
j_call: TRBJ2-2; v_call: TRBV11-3; d_call: .; clone_size: .; cdr3_nt: TGTGCCAGCAGCTCGGAGGGAGGCACCGGGGAGCTGTTTTTT; cdr3_aa: CASSSEGGTGELFF
j_call: TRBJ1-3; v_call: TRBV28; d_call: .; clone_size: .; cdr3_nt: TGTGCCAGCAGACTAGACAGCGACTCTGGAAACACCATATATTTT; cdr3_aa: CASRLDSDSGNTIYF